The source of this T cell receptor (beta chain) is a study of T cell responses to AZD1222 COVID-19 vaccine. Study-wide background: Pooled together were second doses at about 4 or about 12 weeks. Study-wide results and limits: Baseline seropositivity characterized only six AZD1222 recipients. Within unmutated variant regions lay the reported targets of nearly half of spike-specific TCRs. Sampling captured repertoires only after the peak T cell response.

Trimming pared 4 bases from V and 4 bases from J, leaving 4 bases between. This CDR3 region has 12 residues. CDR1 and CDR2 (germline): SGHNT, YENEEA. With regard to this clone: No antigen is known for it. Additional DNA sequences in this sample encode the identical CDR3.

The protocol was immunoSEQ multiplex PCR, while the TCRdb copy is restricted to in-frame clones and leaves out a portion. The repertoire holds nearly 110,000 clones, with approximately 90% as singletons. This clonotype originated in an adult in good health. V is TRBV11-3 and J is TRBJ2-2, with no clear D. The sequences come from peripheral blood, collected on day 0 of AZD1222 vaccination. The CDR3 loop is CASSSGTGELFF. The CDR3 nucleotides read TGTGCCAGCAGCTCGGGCACCGGGGAGCTGTTTTTT. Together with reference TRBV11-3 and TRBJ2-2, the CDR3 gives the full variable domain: EAGVVQSPRYKIIEKKQPVAFWCNPISGHNTLYWYLQNLGQGPELLIRYENEEAVDDSQLPKDRFSAERLKGVDSTLKIQPAELGDSAVYLCASSSGTGELFFGEGSRLTVL.